The rows below give T cell receptor beta chains drawn from one sample of a study of blood T cell repertoires in COVID-19. TCRdb's copy holds only in-frame clones and misses some; the assay was immunoSEQ multiplex PCR. The sample has 200,000 to 250,000 clones, about four fifths seen once. Sequencing input: peripheral blood. Every receptor here comes from a young man who had recovered from COVID-19. The CDR3 runs from the conserved cysteine through the conserved F or W. A D gene is named only where the DNA matches it firmly. Where a row states a size, it is once, few, many or the class of an expanded clone; other rows omit it.

j_call d_call clone_size v_call cdr3_aa cdr3_nt
TRBJ1-2 - once TRBV6-5 CAAHRVSVVYGYTF TGTGCCGCCCACCGGGTCTCCGTTGTCTATGGCTACACCTTC
TRBJ2-7 TRBD1 - TRBV6-1 CASSEEGRTGAYEQYF TGTGCCAGCAGTGAAGAAGGTCGGACAGGGGCTTACGAGCAGTACTTC
TRBJ1-1 - - TRBV14 CASSQVAGAPNTEAFF TGTGCCAGCAGCCAAGTCGCGGGGGCCCCGAACACTGAAGCTTTCTTT
TRBJ2-5 TRBD1 - TRBV13 CASSLNRGQETQYF TGTGCCAGCAGCTTAAACAGGGGGCAGGAGACCCAGTACTTC
TRBJ2-1 - once TRBV10-3 CAINPGTNGEQFF TGTGCCATAAATCCCGGGACAAATGGTGAGCAGTTCTTC
TRBJ2-5 TRBD1 - TRBV5-1 CASSSGGETQYF TGCGCCAGCAGCTCAGGGGGAGAGACCCAGTACTTC
TRBJ1-3 - - TRBV9 CASSDPVEGTSGNTIYF TGTGCCAGCAGCGACCCGGTTGAGGGCACCTCTGGAAACACCATATATTTT
TRBJ2-7 - - TRBV5-4 CASSLGQYEQYF TGTGCCAGCAGCTTGGGGCAGTACGAGCAGTACTTC
TRBJ2-3 - - TRBV4-1 CASSQSGVGTDTQYF TGCGCCAGCAGCCAATCAGGGGTTGGCACAGATACGCAGTATTTT
TRBJ2-3 TRBD2 - TRBV15 CATSRDRRGEADTQYF TGTGCCACCAGCAGAGATCGGCGGGGGGAAGCAGATACGCAGTATTTT
TRBJ1-5 - - TRBV7-6 CASSHGRDNQPQHF TGTGCCAGCAGCCACGGACGGGACAATCAGCCCCAGCATTTT
TRBJ2-2 - - TRBV13 CASSLFQSYTGELFF TGTGCCAGCAGCTTATTTCAGTCTTATACCGGGGAGCTGTTTTTT
TRBJ1-5 TRBD1 few TRBV6-5 CASSAGTGNQPQHF TGTGCCAGCTCCGCCGGGACAGGGAATCAGCCCCAGCATTTT
TRBJ1-3 - - TRBV12-3/TRBV12-4 CASTQGGNTIYF TGTGCCAGCACACAGGGAGGAAACACCATATATTTT
TRBJ1-1 - - TRBV29-1 CSVGTATEAFF TGCAGCGTTGGGACAGCAACTGAAGCTTTCTTT
TRBJ1-5 TRBD1 - TRBV28 CASSSPGGGNQPQHF TGTGCCAGCAGTTCCCCAGGGGGCGGCAATCAGCCCCAGCATTTT
TRBJ1-2 - - TRBV18 CASSPAVGGVFNGYTF TGTGCCAGCTCACCAGCCGTCGGGGGGGTCTTCAATGGCTACACCTTC
TRBJ2-3 TRBD1 once TRBV5-1 CASSPGTGAYTDTQYF TGCGCCAGCAGCCCCGGGACAGGGGCCTACACAGATACGCAGTATTTT
TRBJ1-1 - - TRBV7-3 CASSPTPDTEAFF TGTGCCAGCAGCCCCACCCCGGACACTGAAGCTTTCTTT
TRBJ1-6 - - TRBV2 CASSVGQGSAPLHF TGTGCCAGCAGTGTAGGTCAGGGGTCGGCACCCCTCCACTTT
TRBJ2-5 TRBD1 - TRBV10-3 CATGRQGEETQYF TGTGCCACGGGACGACAGGGGGAAGAGACCCAGTACTTC
TRBJ2-2 TRBD2 - TRBV3-1/TRBV3-2 CASSPDGGGAVSGELFF TGTGCCAGCAGCCCAGATGGCGGGGGGGCTGTCTCCGGGGAGCTGTTTTTT
TRBJ2-2 TRBD2 - TRBV5-1 CASSLATTSGSTGELFF TGCGCCAGCAGCTTGGCTACGACTAGCGGGAGCACCGGGGAGCTGTTTTTT
TRBJ1-2 - few TRBV19 CASRGGNSYGYTF TGTGCCAGTAGAGGAGGGAACTCCTATGGCTACACCTTC
TRBJ2-1 TRBD2 once TRBV7-2 CASSFRREASEQFF TGTGCCAGCAGCTTCCGGCGGGAGGCAAGTGAGCAGTTCTTC
TRBJ2-2 - - TRBV4-1 CASSQDLRQPNTGELFF TGCGCCAGCAGCCAAGATTTACGACAGCCGAACACCGGGGAGCTGTTTTTT
TRBJ2-3 TRBD2 - TRBV2 CASSSTPSGAPDTQYF TGTGCCAGCAGTTCAACCCCTAGCGGGGCCCCAGATACGCAGTATTTT
TRBJ2-2 - - TRBV11-2 CASSLATVVTGELFF TGTGCCAGCAGCTTAGCCACAGTGGTCACCGGGGAGCTGTTTTTT
TRBJ1-3 - - TRBV11-2 CASSVTGGYGNTIYF TGTGCCAGCAGCGTCACGGGGGGTTATGGAAACACCATATATTTT
TRBJ1-1 - - TRBV10-2 CATSWGDTEAFF TGCGCCACCAGCTGGGGAGACACTGAAGCTTTCTTT
TRBJ2-1 TRBD2 - TRBV9 CASSEGTSGVPYNEQFF TGTGCCAGCAGCGAGGGGACTAGCGGGGTCCCCTACAATGAGCAGTTCTTC
TRBJ2-1 - - TRBV6-5 CASSYGSEQFF TGTGCCAGCAGTTACGGCTCTGAGCAGTTCTTC
TRBJ2-2 - - TRBV6-1 CASSDRSGGELFF TGTGCCAGCAGTGACAGGAGCGGTGGGGAGCTGTTTTTT
TRBJ1-2 - few TRBV4-1 CASSQDLAYGYTF TGCGCCAGCAGCCAAGATCTGGCCTATGGCTACACCTTC
TRBJ1-2 - once TRBV6-5 CASSAVANYGYTF TGTGCCAGCAGCGCGGTAGCTAACTATGGCTACACCTTC
TRBJ2-1 TRBD2 - TRBV27 CASSFPGGGYNEQFF TGTGCCAGCAGTTTCCCCGGGGGGGGCTACAATGAGCAGTTCTTC
TRBJ1-2 TRBD1 many TRBV2 CASSGQGDGYGYTF TGTGCCAGCAGTGGGCAGGGGGACGGGTATGGCTACACCTTC
TRBJ2-1 - - TRBV7-2 CASSLVSGGRLFNEQFF TGTGCCAGCAGCTTAGTATCGGGGGGCCGCCTCTTCAATGAGCAGTTCTTC
TRBJ2-7 - - TRBV29-1 CSVGDIHEQYF TGCAGCGTTGGGGACATCCACGAGCAGTACTTC
TRBJ2-5 TRBD2 once TRBV9 CASSDQAGGTPETQYF TGTGCCAGCAGCGACCAAGCGGGGGGGACCCCAGAGACCCAGTACTTC
TRBJ2-2 - - TRBV12-5 CASGLTTGHTGELFF TGTGCTAGTGGTTTGACTACAGGTCACACCGGGGAGCTGTTTTTT